The subject of this entry is one T cell receptor (beta chain). Clones were read by immunoSEQ multiplex PCR, and TCRdb kept only the in-frame ones, dropping some. The sample consists of about 160,000 clones, less than 90% of them appearing once. Germline CDR1 and CDR2: MGHRA and YSYEKL. V lost 2 bases and J lost 2, with 6 bases in between. CDR3 size: 13 residues. These donors were members of the roughly 110-subject validation cohort, a group separate from the approximately 620-subject first cohort. This entry belongs to a study of cytomegalovirus exposure and HLA in healthy donors. What was sequenced was PBMCs. The sequence derives from a woman aged 18-35 years in good health and CMV-seronegative. The chain carries TRBV4-1 and TRBJ2-5; D remains ambiguous. The CDR3 nucleotides are TGCGCCAGCAGCCAATGGGCTCAAGAGACCCAGTACTTC. This codes for CASSQWAQETQYF.